One sample yielded the 28 T cell receptor beta chains listed below, sequenced in a study of shared clonotypes between healthy human individuals. TCRdb's table, derived via immunoSEQ multiplex PCR, lists solely in-frame clones and lacks some. The data show some 2 million clones, roughly 96% seen once. The sequencing sample was made of naive CD4+ T cells sorted from blood. Subset noted: CD45RA+ positively selected. Every receptor here comes from a man between 18 and 29 years old in good health.

The rearrangement uses TRBV30 and TRBJ2-7, with D possibly matching TRBD1 (6 bases). The CDR3 consists of 13 residues. Trimming took 0 bases from V and 7 from J, leaving 13 bases between them. Looked up from germline, CDR1 is GTSNPN and CDR2 is SVGIG (reference sequence). CDR3 DNA sequence: TGTGCCTGGAGTGTACAAACAGGGACAGAGCAGTACTTC. Translation gives CAWSVQTGTEQYF.

The chain employs TRBV2 and TRBJ1-5; TRBD1 is a possible D gene (6 bases). Trimming cost V 5 bases and J 11 bases, with 13 bases left between them. Per the germline V gene, CDR1 is SNHLY and CDR2 is FYNNEI. The CDR3 sequence is 12 residues long. CDR3 amino acids: CASSTPGGAQHF. In DNA form, the CDR3 reads TGTGCCAGCAGTACCCCGGGGGGCGCCCAGCATTTT.

The V call is TRBV7-9, the J call TRBJ1-1; D not certain. The CDR3 is made up of 14 amino acids. V lost 2 bases and J 4 bases, leaving 11 bases between the germline ends. Germline V gene sequence: CDR1 SEHNR, CDR2 FQNEAQ (reference sequence). CDR3 DNA sequence: TGTGCCAGCAGCTTAAAGTCTCCCGGCACTGAAGCTTTCTTT. Translated, it gives CASSLKSPGTEAFF.

CDR3 DNA: TGTGCCAGTACACAGGGACTAGCGGGGGGTAGAGAGACCCAGTACTTC. This sequence encodes CASTQGLAGGRETQYF. The genes are TRBV2 and TRBJ2-5; TRBD2 agrees at 15 bases. Germline trimming cut 9 bases from V and 4 bases from J; bases unmatched to any gene: 9. Germline CDR1 is SNHLY and CDR2 is FYNNEI. The CDR3 has 16 residues.

The rearrangement uses TRBV19 and TRBJ1-2; tentatively, D is TRBD1 (5 bases). Looked up from germline, CDR1 is LNHDA and CDR2 is SQIVND (reference sequence). The V end was cut by 1 base, the J end by 8 bases, with 14 bases between. The CDR3 runs to 14 residues. The CDR3 region has the DNA TGTGCCAGTAGTATAGCCCCAGGGAGTTACGGCTACACCTTC. Residues: CASSIAPGSYGYTF.

The chain has TRBV4-3 and TRBJ2-3, with D possibly called TRBD1 or TRBD2 (5 bases each). Looked up from germline, CDR1 is LGHNA and CDR2 is YSLEER. The length of the CDR3 is 16 residues. The V gene lost 0 bases and the J gene lost 4 bases, with 14 bases spanning the gap. CDR3 sequence reads: CASSQEAGTPPDTQYF. The CDR3 nucleotides read TGCGCCAGCAGCCAAGAAGCAGGGACCCCCCCAGATACGCAGTATTTT.

This sequence joins TRBV27 and TRBJ2-1; TRBD1 might be the D (5 bases). Per the germline V gene, CDR1 is MNHEY and CDR2 is SMNVEV (reference sequence). With 2 bases removed from V and 1 base from J, the gap between germline ends came to 9 bases. The length of the CDR3 is 15 residues. The CDR3 region is CASSLQGPSYNEQFF. Here the CDR3 DNA reads TGTGCCAGCAGTTTACAGGGCCCTTCCTACAATGAGCAGTTCTTC.

This sequence joins TRBV2 and TRBJ2-7; a possible D gene is TRBD1 (5 bases). This CDR3 has 12 amino acids. V was shortened by 9 bases and J by 2 bases, with 11 bases between the two germline ends. The germline V gene encodes CDR1 SNHLY and CDR2 FYNNEI. The CDR3 region is CARGDSPYEQYF. Here the CDR3 DNA reads TGTGCCAGGGGTGACAGCCCCTACGAGCAGTACTTC.

Points on this clone: The same CDR3 also results from other DNA sequences found in this sample. This chain connects TRBV18 to TRBJ2-3, with 15 bases aligning to TRBD2. CDR1 and CDR2 (germline): KGHSH, LQKENI. The CDR3 runs 16 residues. After removal of 3 bases from V and 6 bases from J, the junction contained 4 bases not matched to a gene. This CDR3 reads CASSPGLAGGPDTQYF. Written as DNA, the CDR3 is TGTGCCAGCTCACCGGGACTAGCGGGAGGACCCGATACGCAGTATTTT.

This clone was recorded once. The chain recombines TRBV9 with TRBJ2-7; tentatively, D is TRBD2 (5 bases). Trimming cost V 2 bases and J 3 bases, with 12 bases left between them. The CDR3 extends over 14 amino acids. Germline loops: CDR1 SGDLS, CDR2 YYNGEE. CDR3 DNA sequence: TGTGCCAGCAGCGTGGAAGTAGGGAGCTACGAGCAGTACTTC. This translates into CASSVEVGSYEQYF.

To note about this clone: A read error may explain this, as a much larger clone is one base away. The V and J genes are TRBV2 and TRBJ1-1; 8 nucleotides match TRBD1. CDR1 is SNHLY, CDR2 FYNNEI, per germline. CDR3 length: 14 residues. CDR3 nucleotides: TGTGCCAACAGTCTGACAGGGGAGTCCACTGAAGCTTTCTTT. Its protein product is CANSLTGESTEAFF.

The CDR3 sequence is CASSRGGLETQYF. CDR3 bases: TGTGCCAGCAGCCGCGGGGGCCTTGAGACCCAGTACTTC. The V call is TRBV14, the J call TRBJ2-5; D perhaps matches TRBD2 (7 bases). CDR1 and CDR2 from the germline V gene are SGHDN and FVKESK. CDR3 length: 13 residues. The V gene lost 4 bases and the J gene lost 5 bases, with 11 bases spanning the gap.

The chain uses TRBV11-2 and TRBJ2-7; TRBD1 aligns across 7 bases. This CDR3 is 15 amino acids long. Unmatched junction bases numbered 9, after V lost 7 bases and J lost 0 bases. Germline assignment: CDR1 SGHAT and CDR2 FQNNGV. CDR3 nucleotides: TGTGCCAGCACCTTTGACCGGGACAGCTCCTACGAGCAGTACTTC. It specifies CASTFDRDSSYEQYF.

Written as DNA, the CDR3 is TGTGCCAGCGGGGGACCGTTCGCCAAAAACATTCAGTACTTC. The encoded protein is CASGGPFAKNIQYF. The chain uses TRBV6-1 and TRBJ2-4; D may correspond to TRBD1 or TRBD2 (5 bases each). Trimming pared 8 bases from V and 1 base from J, leaving 12 bases between. Germline CDR1 reads MNHNS; CDR2 reads SASEGT. The CDR3 covers 14 residues.

This clone was observed at least ten times. The chain joins TRBV5-4 to TRBJ1-3, with 8 bases aligning to TRBD1. This CDR3 has 15 amino acids. Germline CDR1 SGHNT, CDR2 YYREEE (reference sequence). Trimming cost V 0 bases and J 4 bases; bases outside gene matches: 3. The DNA for the CDR3 is TGTGCCAGCAGCTTGGGGACAGGGAAAGGAAACACCATATATTTT. It yields the protein CASSLGTGKGNTIYF. The variable domain in full, completed from reference TRBV5-4 and TRBJ1-3, reads ETGVTQSPTHLIKTRGQQVTLRCSSQSGHNTVSWYQQALGQGPQFIFQYYREEENGRGNFPPRFSGLQFPNYSSELNVNALELDDSALYLCASSLGTGKGNTIYFGEGSWLTVV.

This sequence joins TRBV5-6 and TRBJ2-3; D ambiguous. Germline-derived CDR1 and CDR2 are SGHDT and YYEEEE. The CDR3 length is 14 residues. V lost 1 base to trimming and J lost 4 bases, with 10 bases between them. CDR3 nucleotides: TGTGCCAGCAGCTTGTCCGGGTACGCAGATACGCAGTATTTT. This translates into CASSLSGYADTQYF.

This rearrangement joins TRBV9 to TRBJ2-7; possibly TRBD2 for D (5 bases). CDR3 length equals 18 residues. The germline CDR1 and CDR2 sequences are SGDLS and YYNGEE. V was trimmed by 1 base and J by 1 base, leaving 21 bases between them. Here the CDR3 DNA reads TGTGCCAGCAGCGTAAACCCCTCGGAGGAGGTTATTTCCTACGAGCAGTACTTC. Protein product: CASSVNPSEEVISYEQYF.

The genes are TRBV5-6 and TRBJ2-5; no definite D call. V was clipped by 4 bases and J by 1 base, with 5 bases between them. The V gene's germline CDR1 is SGHDT and CDR2 YYEEEE. The length of the CDR3 is 12 residues. CDR3 DNA: TGTGCCAGCAGCCGGATCCAAGAGACCCAGTACTTC. Protein sequence: CASSRIQETQYF.

The chain employs TRBV10-3 and TRBJ1-1; 9 positions match TRBD1. The ends lost 3 bases at V and 5 bases at J; junction bases unmatched: 4. The V gene's germline CDR1 is ENHRY and CDR2 SYGVKD. The CDR3 runs to 14 residues. The CDR3 region is CAISDGTGSTEAFF. The DNA of the CDR3 is TGTGCCATCAGTGATGGGACAGGGTCTACTGAAGCTTTCTTT.

J is TRBJ2-7 and V is TRBV5-6; perhaps TRBD2 as D (6 bases). V lost 3 bases, J lost 3 bases, and 16 bases lay in between. Germline V gene sequence: CDR1 SGHDT, CDR2 YYEEEE. This CDR3 comprises 15 residues. CDR3 protein: CASSSSGTDYYEQYF. CDR3 bases: TGTGCCAGCAGCTCTTCCGGGACTGACTACTACGAGCAGTACTTC.

The V call is TRBV4-1, the J call TRBJ2-3, with TRBD2 matching 14 bases. The CDR3 has 18 amino acids. J gave up 4 bases and V 6 bases, and 12 bases lay outside the gene matches. Germline values: CDR1 MGHRA, CDR2 YSYEKL. The CDR3 DNA follows: TGCGCCAGCAGTAAAATTTCGGGGACTAGCGGGAGCCCAGATACGCAGTATTTT. It translates to CASSKISGTSGSPDTQYF.

With respect to this clone: At the DNA level, this CDR3 is encoded by other sequences in the same sample as well. The genes are TRBV7-2 and TRBJ2-7; no clear D gene. CDR3 length: 13 amino acids. Trimming took 0 bases from V and 6 from J, leaving 9 bases between them. Germline CDR1 and CDR2: SGHTA and FQGNSA. This chain's CDR3 is CASSLARGSEQYF. CDR3 DNA: TGTGCCAGCAGCTTAGCAAGAGGAAGCGAGCAGTACTTC.

This chain connects TRBV5-6 to TRBJ1-5, with a tentative D call TRBD1 (5 bases). V was cut by 1 base and J by 0 bases, with 14 bases left in between. CDR3 size: 17 residues. Germline values: CDR1 SGHDT, CDR2 YYEEEE. CDR3 DNA: TGTGCCAGCAGCTTGTTTGGGGGACCGGGTAGCAATCAGCCCCAGCATTTT. As protein: CASSLFGGPGSNQPQHF.

CDR3 DNA: TGTGCCAGCAGCCCTTCTCAGACCGAGACCCAGTACTTC. Translated: CASSPSQTETQYF. This sequence joins TRBV9 and TRBJ2-5; no clear D. Trimming stripped 4 bases from V and 5 bases from J, with 12 bases between. The CDR3 length is 13 residues. Germline V gives CDR1 SGDLS, CDR2 YYNGEE.

As concerns this clone: A read error is possible here, since a much larger clone lies one base away. Other nucleotide sequences in the sample specify the same CDR3. The chain uses TRBV6-1 and TRBJ2-7; 10 positions match TRBD1. The CDR3 is 13 amino acids. With V trimmed by 6 bases and J by 3 bases, 2 bases remained unmatched. Per germline, CDR1 MNHNS and CDR2 SASEGT. CDR3 amino acids: CASSRDRGYEQYF. In nucleotides, the CDR3 is TGTGCCAGCAGCCGGGACAGGGGCTACGAGCAGTACTTC.

The chain employs TRBV6-6 and TRBJ1-2; TRBD1 matches 7 bases. Germline CDR1 is MNHNY and CDR2 is SVGAGI (reference sequence). V lost 4 bases, J lost 3 bases, and 5 bases stayed unmatched. This CDR3 has 14 amino acids. CDR3 nucleotides: TGTGCCAGCAGTTCAGGGGGTAGATACTATGGCTACACCTTC. Its protein is CASSSGGRYYGYTF.

This sequence joins TRBV21-1 and TRBJ1-5; the table's D gene call, TRBD1, was not cross checked with the DNA. TRBV21-1 is a recognized pseudogene. This CDR3 contains 15 residues. The chain's CDR3 is CASSKGRGLGQPQHF. As DNA, the CDR3 is TGTGCCAGCAGCAAAGGAAGGGGGCTAGGACAGCCCCAGCATTTT.

The chain carries TRBV5-6 and TRBJ2-5; D gene uncertain. The V and J ends lost 4 bases and 5 bases respectively, with 6 bases between them. Germline CDR1 and CDR2: SGHDT and YYEEEE. This CDR3 comprises 11 residues. Here the CDR3 reads CASSKAETQYF. The CDR3 DNA reads as TGTGCCAGCAGCAAAGCGGAGACCCAGTACTTC. The variable domain in full, completed from reference TRBV5-6 and TRBJ2-5, reads DAGVTQSPTHLIKTRGQQVTLRCSPKSGHDTVSWYQQALGQGPQFIFQYYEEEERQRGNFPDRFSGHQFPNYSSELNVNALLLGDSALYLCASSKAETQYFGPGTRLLVL.